A selection of T cell receptor beta chains follows, all from one sample in a study of blood T cell repertoires in COVID-19. Repertoires were generated with immunoSEQ multiplex PCR, while TCRdb's copy carries only in-frame clones and drops some. Altogether around 400,000 clones are present, 85% to 90% being singletons, with the ten largest covering approximately 1.5%. The sample taken for sequencing was PBMCs or T cells enriched from blood (not recorded which). The receptors here all came from a woman aged 25 to 45 who had recovered from COVID-19. The CDR3 runs from the conserved cysteine through the conserved F or W. The D gene is left open where the match is weak. The size entry is marked missing in some rows and otherwise reads once, few, many or a size class.

j_call clone_size v_call d_call cdr3_aa cdr3_nt
TRBJ1-1 . TRBV7-2 TRBD1 CASSAQGADTEAFF TGTGCCAGCAGCGCCCAGGGGGCTGACACTGAAGCTTTCTTT
TRBJ1-1 . TRBV10-1 . CASSESVRGTEAFF TGCGCCAGCAGTGAGTCGGTAAGGGGAACTGAAGCTTTCTTT
TRBJ1-1 . TRBV7-2 TRBD1 CASSTHRGRGNTEAFF TGTGCCAGCAGCACGCACAGGGGACGGGGGAACACTGAAGCTTTCTTT
TRBJ2-7 . TRBV3-1/TRBV3-2 TRBD2 CASSQGLAGIYEQYF TGTGCCAGCAGCCAGGGACTAGCGGGAATCTACGAGCAGTACTTC
TRBJ2-7 once TRBV7-9 . CASSLVGGPSYEQYF TGTGCCAGCAGCTTAGTGGGGGGGCCGTCCTACGAGCAGTACTTC
TRBJ2-7 . TRBV10-3 TRBD1 CAVRQGAYEQYF TGTGCCGTAAGACAGGGAGCCTACGAGCAGTACTTC
TRBJ2-2 . TRBV29-1 TRBD2 CSVAGTRGTTGELFF TGCAGCGTTGCCGGGACTAGGGGGACCACCGGGGAGCTGTTTTTT
TRBJ2-7 once TRBV7-2 . CASSLWDNSYEQYF TGTGCCAGCAGCTTATGGGACAACTCCTACGAGCAGTACTTC
TRBJ1-1 . TRBV30 TRBD1 CAWGTGPSRNTEAFF TGTGCCTGGGGGACAGGGCCAAGCCGGAACACTGAAGCTTTCTTT
TRBJ1-4 . TRBV18 . CASSPPTGGKLFF TGTGCCAGCTCACCACCGACGGGTGGAAAACTGTTTTTT
TRBJ1-1 . TRBV6-5 TRBD1 CASRARTGKSFF TGTGCCAGCAGGGCGAGGACAGGGAAATCTTTCTTT
TRBJ1-5 . TRBV28 . CASSSWGGAQPQHF TGTGCCAGCAGTTCCTGGGGAGGAGCCCAGCCCCAGCATTTT
TRBJ2-3 . TRBV18 TRBD1 CASSRGQVFTDTQYF TGTGCCAGCTCTAGGGGACAGGTCTTCACAGATACGCAGTATTTT
TRBJ2-5 . TRBV5-4 TRBD1 CASSSWRGGGLETQYF TGTGCCAGCAGCTCCTGGCGAGGGGGCGGATTAGAGACCCAGTACTTC